This T cell receptor beta chain is drawn from a study of shared clonotypes between healthy human individuals. Study-wide results and caveats: Clonotype sharing among donors likely depends on sequencing depth. Roughly 5% of naive CD4 clonotypes were common to a few donors.

Worth noting for this clone: Its antigen remains unknown.

TCRdb's copy holds only in-frame clones and misses some; the assay was immunoSEQ multiplex PCR. The data show around 700,000 clones, less than 80% seen once. Germline CDR1 is MNHEY and CDR2 is SMNVEV (reference sequence). CDR3 length: 15 amino acids. V lost 6 bases, J lost 2 bases, and 15 bases lay in between. The study drew all its donors from Caucasian adults living in Nashville, Tennessee. The chain carries TRBV27 and TRBJ2-3; D might be TRBD1 (6 bases). The source is a woman in her 30s in good health. The material sequenced was memory CD4+ T cells sorted from blood. The subset denotes: CD45RA-negative fraction. CDR3 protein: CASSSQGLNTDTQYF. The CDR3 nucleotides are TGTGCCAGCAGCTCCCAGGGGCTAAACACAGATACGCAGTATTTT.